The 11 T cell receptor beta chains listed next were all sequenced from one sample in a study of T cell clonality in common variable immunodeficiency. Study-level points and caveats: In common variable immunodeficiency, TCR beta chains reportedly carried fewer deletions and N-nucleotide insertions.

Measured with immunoSEQ multiplex PCR; TCRdb has only the in-frame clones, and not every one. Recorded here are tens of thousands of clones, none singletons. For these receptors, no antigen is known. Specimen: peripheral blood mononuclear cells. The receptors stem from a human donor with common variable immunodeficiency.

This clone was counted ten times or more. The CDR3 extends 3 residues past the end of the read, so its final part is completed from the germline J gene. The chain couples TRBV5-1 to TRBJ2-3; TRBD1 matches 7 bases. The CDR3 is 13 residues long. Germline CDR1 reads SGHRS; CDR2 reads YFSETQ. After removal of 8 bases from V and 0 bases from J, the junction contained 3 bases not matched to a gene. Partial CDR3 DNA: TGCGCCAGTAGACAGGGAAGCACAGATACG. Amino acids: CASRQGSTDT. The entire CDR3 reads CASRQGSTDTQYF.

This clone was recorded at least ten times. The read ends 3 residues shy of where the CDR3 ends; the end is completed using the germline J gene. J is TRBJ2-1 and V is TRBV28; D possibly corresponds to TRBD2 (6 bases). V was clipped by 6 bases and J by 9 bases, with 21 bases between them. Germline V gene sequence: CDR1 MDHEN, CDR2 SYDVKM. The CDR3 totals 15 residues. The part of the CDR3 DNA that was read is TGTGCCAGCAGGGAACTAGCTTTACTTTTTGGTGAG. It codes for CASRELALLFGE. The full CDR3 is CASRELALLFGEQFF.

Regarding this clone: Read coverage stops 3 residues before the CDR3 terminus; the germline J gene supplies the remainder. The gene calls are TRBV11-2 and TRBJ2-1; the match to TRBD2 covers 11 bases. This CDR3 spans 15 amino acids. The junction had 0 bases not matched to a gene; V was cut back by 1 base and J by 4 bases. Germline CDR1 is SGHAT and CDR2 is FQNNGV. The part of the CDR3 DNA that was read is TGTGCCAGCAGCTTAGTAGCGGGAGGGTACAATGAG. This sequence encodes CASSLVAGGYNE. The CDR3 as a whole reads CASSLVAGGYNEQFF.

The sample holds many counts of this clone. The DNA ends 3 residues before the CDR3 does, and the rest of the CDR3 is filled in from the germline J gene. V is TRBV18 and J is TRBJ2-5; possible D gene TRBD1, 6 bases. CDR3 size: 14 residues. Germline CDR1 reads KGHSH; CDR2 reads LQKENI. V was trimmed by 6 bases and J by 2 bases, leaving 13 bases between them. The sequenced CDR3 bases are TGTGCCAGCTCGGCAGGACAGCGACAAGAGACC. As protein: CASSAGQRQET. The whole CDR3 protein reads CASSAGQRQETQYF.

At least ten counts were recorded for this clone. The CDR3 is cut off 3 residues early in the read; its end comes from the germline J gene. The chain recombines TRBV18 with TRBJ2-7, with TRBD2 matching 8 bases. The CDR3 has 15 residues. V gave up 6 bases and J gave up 0 bases; unmatched junction bases: 7. Germline CDR1 and CDR2: KGHSH and LQKENI. CDR3 DNA (partial): TGTGCCAGCTCCCCGGGACTAGGGAGCTCCTACGAG. Protein: CASSPGLGSSYE. The complete CDR3 protein is CASSPGLGSSYEQYF.

This clone was detected many times. The read gets to within 3 residues of the CDR3 end, and the germline J gene fills in the rest. This chain uses TRBV20-1 with TRBJ1-6; D remains unclear. The CDR3 is 15 amino acids. The germline V gene encodes CDR1 DFQATT and CDR2 SNEGSKA (reference sequence). V was clipped by 0 bases and J by 0 bases, with 6 bases between them. CDR3: CSARDTDSYNSPLHF. The CDR3 bases that were read are TGCAGTGCTAGAGACACAGACTCCTATAATTCACCC.

In its sample, this clone was seen many times. The read is 3 residues too short to cover the CDR3 end, so that end is filled in from the germline J gene. V is TRBV19 and J is TRBJ2-2; 7 positions match TRBD1. The CDR3 covers 15 residues. Trimming took 5 bases from V and 1 from J; bases not matched to a gene: 4. Germline V CDR1 and CDR2: LNHDA, SQIVND (reference sequence). The sequenced CDR3 bases are TGTGCCAGTAGTTGGGGACAGAAGAACACCGGGGAG. As protein: CASSWGQKNTGE. From start to end, the CDR3 is CASSWGQKNTGELFF. Full variable domain (missing parts from reference TRBV19 and TRBJ2-2): DGGITQSPKYLFRKEGQNVTLSCEQNLNHDAMYWYRQDPGQGLRLIYYSQIVNDFQKGDIAEGYSVSREKKESFPLTVTSAQKNPTAFYLCASSWGQKNTGELFFGEGSRLTVL.

Many counts were recorded for this clone. The DNA ends 3 residues before the CDR3 does, and the rest of the CDR3 is filled in from the germline J gene. This chain connects TRBV18 to TRBJ1-4, with 8 bases matching TRBD1. The CDR3 runs 12 residues. CDR1 is KGHSH, CDR2 LQKENI, per germline. The DNA read from the CDR3 is TGTGCCAGCTCACCACTACAGGGGGAA. Amino acid sequence: CASSPLQGE. The full CDR3 protein reads CASSPLQGELFF.

Points on this clone: Sequencing ends 3 residues short of the CDR3 end; the germline J gene provides the rest. The chain carries TRBV2 and TRBJ2-7, with 7 bases lining up with TRBD1. This CDR3 contains 13 residues. The V segment lost 8 bases and the J segment 3 bases; nucleotides outside the gene matches: 7. CDR1 and CDR2 from the germline V gene are SNHLY and FYNNEI. The sequenced CDR3 bases are TGTGCCAGCGGCTTGGGACAGATCTACGAG. It yields the protein CASGLGQIYE. The entire CDR3 protein reads CASGLGQIYEQYF.

Incomplete CDR3 DNA: TGTGCCTGGAGCGGTCTTTACGCCTACGAG. As protein: CAWSGLYAYE. The whole CDR3 is CAWSGLYAYEQYF. The J gene is TRBJ2-7, the V gene TRBV30; D unclear. The DNA ends 3 residues before the CDR3 does, and the rest of the CDR3 is filled in from the germline J gene. Germline lookup yields CDR1 GTSNPN and CDR2 SVGIG (reference sequence). Trimming left V 3 bases short and J 2 bases short, with 11 bases between. The CDR3 sequence is 13 residues long.

There are a few counts of this clone. The read ends 3 residues before the CDR3 terminus; that terminus is restored from the germline J gene. V is TRBV20-1 and J is TRBJ2-5, with 7 bases identical to TRBD1. Germline V gives CDR1 DFQATT, CDR2 SNEGSKA (reference sequence). The trim removed 3 bases at V and 1 base at J, leaving 5 bases unmatched. The CDR3 has 14 amino acids. Incomplete CDR3 DNA: TGCAGTGCTAGGGGGACAGCCCTCCAAGAGACC. Amino acid sequence: CSARGTALQET. The complete CDR3 sequence is CSARGTALQETQYF.